What follows is one TCR beta chain and its context. Its ends do not fully match the called genes, so a read error is possible. Sequencing used immunoSEQ multiplex PCR; TCRdb keeps in-frame clones, though not all of them. The repertoire holds hundreds of thousands of clones, with around 88% as singletons. The CDR3 is 16 residues long. Patients from Seattle were sampled longitudinally, starting during active infection. The data were obtained in a study of blood T cell repertoires in COVID-19. As for the study in general: Whether acute or convalescent, the COVID-19 samples came from the United States, Italy and Spain. Sources were T cells, B-cell-depleted T cells, or PBMCs; the material itself was cDNA or gDNA.

The chain carries TRBV23-1 and TRBJ2-2; TRBD1 matches 8 bases. TRBV23-1 belongs to the ORF category, with a function that is uncertain. The specimen was peripheral blood. The sequence derives from a woman aged 50 to 60 with COVID-19, enrolled during active disease. The CDR3 DNA reads TGCGCCAGCACTCAATCAGGGACAGGCCACACCGGGGAGCTGTTTTTT. It yields the protein CASTQSGTGHTGELFF.